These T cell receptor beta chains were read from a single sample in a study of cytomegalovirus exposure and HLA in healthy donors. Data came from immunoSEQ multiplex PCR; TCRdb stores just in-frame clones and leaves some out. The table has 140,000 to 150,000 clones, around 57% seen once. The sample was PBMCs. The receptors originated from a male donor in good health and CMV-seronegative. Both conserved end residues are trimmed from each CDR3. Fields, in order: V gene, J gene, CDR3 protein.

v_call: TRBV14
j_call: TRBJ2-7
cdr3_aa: ASSRTGYEQY

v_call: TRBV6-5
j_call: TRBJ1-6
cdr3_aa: ASSYRSSPLH

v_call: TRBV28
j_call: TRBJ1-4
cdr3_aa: ASSLPGQGSNEKLF

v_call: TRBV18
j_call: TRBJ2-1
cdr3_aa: ASSRAGGGSYNEQF

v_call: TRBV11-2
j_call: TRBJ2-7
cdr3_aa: ASSLSQSFYEQY

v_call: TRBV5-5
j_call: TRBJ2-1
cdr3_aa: ASSLVGGYNEQF

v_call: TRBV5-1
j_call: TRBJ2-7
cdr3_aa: ASRLGGTGRHEQY

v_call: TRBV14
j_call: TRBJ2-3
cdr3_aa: ASSPNRGHSDTQY

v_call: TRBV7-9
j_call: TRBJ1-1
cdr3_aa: SSSSPQGGNTEAF

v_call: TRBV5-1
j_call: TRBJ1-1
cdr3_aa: ASNLDRNTEAF

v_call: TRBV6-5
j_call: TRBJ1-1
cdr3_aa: ASIISTGRTEAF

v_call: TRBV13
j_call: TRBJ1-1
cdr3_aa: ASSLGSGLGTEAF

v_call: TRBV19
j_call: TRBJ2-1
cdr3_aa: ASPGGLRYNEQF

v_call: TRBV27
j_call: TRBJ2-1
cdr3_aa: ASRLSVGLAVRDEQF

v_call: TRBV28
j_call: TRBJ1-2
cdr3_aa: ASSLLGTGSMGYT